One and the same sample provided the 3 T cell receptor beta chains below, sequenced in a study of CD8 T cells in Susac syndrome. RNA was extracted with the RNeasy kit, and a quantity of 0.5 to 1 ug was reverse transcribed using random hexamers. MiXCR was run by TCRdb on the immunoSEQ multiplex PCR reads, yielding one entry per CDR3 protein. The table has more than 120,000 distinct CDR3 sequences, 94% seen once; the top ten hold less than 0.095%. The material sequenced was CD4+ T cells from PBMCs. These TCRs come from a human donor in good health.

The genes are TRBV12-3 or TRBV12-4 and TRBJ2-5; D remains ambiguous. The CDR3 loop spans 13 amino acids. V was clipped by 3 bases and J by 4 bases, with 9 bases between them. The CDR3 spells CASSLGPGETQYF. The CDR3 bases are TGTGCCAGCAGTTTGGGCCCGGGAGAGACCCAGTACTTC.

CDR3 residues: CASSREVAFLPSSTDTQYF. The CDR3 DNA follows: TGCGCCAGCAGTCGGGAGGTAGCTTTTCTCCCATCTAGCACAGATACGCAGTATTTT. V and J are TRBV23-1 and TRBJ2-3; TRBD2 might be the D (6 bases). TRBV23-1 is filed as an ORF, its function uncertain. This CDR3 is built from 19 residues. V dropped 4 bases and J dropped 0 bases, with 23 bases sitting between them.

This chain links TRBV20-1 with TRBJ2-5; either TRBD1 or TRBD2 may fit D (5 bases each). Germline V gene sequence: CDR1 DFQATT, CDR2 SNEGSKA (reference sequence). The CDR3 consists of 12 residues. This CDR3 is CSAADPGGTQYF. The CDR3 bases are TGCAGCGCGGCTGACCCTGGGGGGACCCAGTACTTC.